This entry concerns a single T cell receptor (beta chain). Healthy and HIV-negative, the adult donors had no recent acute infections or vaccinations. The sample originates from a study of shared clonotypes between healthy human individuals. Sorted-subset replicate PCRs used 150 to 200 ng of genomic DNA. This amount corresponded to about 30,000 T cell genomes. Here immunoSEQ multiplex PCR was the method, and the copy in TCRdb shows in-frame clones only, minus some. Of about 1.5 million clones in the sample, under 99% were seen once. Sequencing was carried out using naive CD4+ T cells sorted from blood. Subset meaning: CD45RA+ positively selected. This TCR came from a man aged 25-45 years in good health.

CDR3 amino acids: CASTVTTTYEQYF. Here the CDR3 DNA reads TGTGCCAGCACCGTGACGACCACCTACGAGCAGTACTTC. The gene calls are TRBV6-1 and TRBJ2-7; D uncertain. The germline V and J ends were trimmed by 7 bases and 2 bases, with 12 bases remaining between them. CDR3 length: 13 amino acids. Germline V gene sequence: CDR1 MNHNS, CDR2 SASEGT.